This T cell receptor (beta chain) was sequenced for a study of T-cell memory formation after mild COVID-19. Study-level background: Largely, the TCR clusters proved donor specific.

As concerns this clonotype: Its cognate antigen is unknown.

TCRdb used MiXCR to reprocess the 5' RACE reads, holding one entry per CDR3 protein. This sample has about 150,000 distinct CDR3 sequences, with under 15% found just once. Whole-study results and caveats: Cross-reactive memory appears to have joined, as suggested by some responding clones showing up in pre-infection memory.

The CDR3 spans 14 residues. J gave up 6 bases and V 3 bases, and 7 bases lay outside the gene matches. CDR1 and CDR2 (germline): DFQATT, SNEGSKA (reference sequence). This chain uses TRBV20-1 with TRBJ1-5; 8 nucleotides agree with TRBD1. Material for sequencing was PBMCs or a T cell subset sorted from them (not recorded which). The receptor comes from a man younger than 35 who had mild COVID-19 (a few samples of this study predate the infection). Cell type and time point are not known. This chain's CDR3 is CSARETGASQPQHF. CDR3 DNA sequence: TGCAGTGCTAGGGAGACAGGGGCAAGTCAGCCCCAGCATTTT.